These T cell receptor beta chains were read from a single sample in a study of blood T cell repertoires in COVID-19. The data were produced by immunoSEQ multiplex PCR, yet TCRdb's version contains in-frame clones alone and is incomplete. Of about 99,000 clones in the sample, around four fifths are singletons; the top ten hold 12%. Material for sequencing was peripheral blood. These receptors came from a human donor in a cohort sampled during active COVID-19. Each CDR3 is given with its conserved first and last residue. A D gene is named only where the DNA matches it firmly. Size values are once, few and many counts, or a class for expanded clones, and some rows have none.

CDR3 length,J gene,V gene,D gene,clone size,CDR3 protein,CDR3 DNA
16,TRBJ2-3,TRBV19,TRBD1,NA,CASSGSVDRVTDTQYF,TGTGCCAGTTCGGGGTCGGTGGACAGGGTAACAGATACGCAGTATTTT
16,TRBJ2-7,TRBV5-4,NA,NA,CASSLRGLTSSYEQYF,TGTGCCAGCAGCTTGCGGGGACTCACGAGCTCCTACGAGCAGTACTTC
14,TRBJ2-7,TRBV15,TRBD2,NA,CATRGSSGVHEQYF,TGTGCCACCAGGGGAAGCAGCGGGGTCCACGAGCAGTACTTC
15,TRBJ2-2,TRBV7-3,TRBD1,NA,CASSPSRDSTGELFF,TGTGCCAGCAGCCCATCCCGGGACAGCACCGGGGAGCTGTTTTTT
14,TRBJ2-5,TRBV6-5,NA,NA,CASAQGGYRETQYF,TGTGCCTCCGCTCAAGGGGGTTACCGGGAGACCCAGTACTTC
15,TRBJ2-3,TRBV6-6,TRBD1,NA,CASSPRDRGTDTQYF,TGTGCCAGCAGTCCCCGGGACAGAGGCACAGATACGCAGTATTTT
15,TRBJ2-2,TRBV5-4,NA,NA,CASSIGGEYTGELFF,TGTGCCAGCAGCATCGGCGGGGAATACACCGGGGAGCTGTTTTTT
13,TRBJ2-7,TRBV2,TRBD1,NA,CASSDRGLYEQYF,TGTGCCAGCAGTGACAGGGGGCTCTACGAGCAGTACTTC
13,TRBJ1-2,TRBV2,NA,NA,CASSEALRGGYTF,TGTGCCAGCAGTGAAGCGCTTCGGGGTGGCTACACCTTC
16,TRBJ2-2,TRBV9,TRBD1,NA,CASSARQGVNTGELFF,TGTGCCAGCAGCGCAAGACAGGGGGTGAACACCGGGGAGCTGTTTTTT
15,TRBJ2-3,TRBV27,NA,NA,CASFQKGLSTDTQYF,TGTGCCAGCTTTCAGAAGGGACTCAGCACAGATACGCAGTATTTT
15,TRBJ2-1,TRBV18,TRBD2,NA,CASSPQVSGGSEQFF,TGTGCCAGCTCACCGCAGGTTAGCGGGGGTAGTGAGCAGTTCTTC
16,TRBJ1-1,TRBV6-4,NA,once,CASRQSYRVGDTEAFF,TGTGCCAGCAGACAGTCCTACAGGGTAGGGGACACTGAAGCTTTCTTT
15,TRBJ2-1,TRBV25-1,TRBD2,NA,CASSEGGLAGARQFF,TGTGCCAGCAGTGAAGGGGGACTAGCGGGGGCCCGTCAGTTCTTC
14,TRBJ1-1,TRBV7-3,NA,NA,CASSPGLGGTEAFF,TGTGCCAGCAGCCCCGGTTTGGGGGGCACTGAAGCTTTCTTT
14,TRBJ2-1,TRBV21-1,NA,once,CASTQRDRANEQFF,TGTGCCAGCACACAACGGGACAGGGCCAATGAGCAGTTCTTC
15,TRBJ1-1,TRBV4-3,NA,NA,CASSQDNRPSGEAFF,TGCGCCAGCAGCCAAGATAACAGGCCTAGCGGGGAAGCTTTCTTT
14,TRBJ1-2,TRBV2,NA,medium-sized,CARREIAADDGYTF,TGTGCCAGAAGAGAGATTGCCGCCGATGATGGCTACACCTTC
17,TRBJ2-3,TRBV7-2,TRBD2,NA,CASSLVASGGAGDTQYF,TGTGCCAGCAGCTTAGTAGCTAGCGGGGGGGCAGGAGATACGCAGTATTTT
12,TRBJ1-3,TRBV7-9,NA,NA,CASSSPGGTIYF,TGTGCCAGCAGCTCCCCGGGGGGGACCATATATTTT
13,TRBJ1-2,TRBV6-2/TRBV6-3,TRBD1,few,CASSYRQGSGYTF,TGTGCCAGCAGTTACCGACAGGGGTCTGGCTACACCTTC
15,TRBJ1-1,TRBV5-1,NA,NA,CASSLDGRGNTEAFF,TGCGCCAGCAGCTTGGATGGGCGGGGGAACACTGAAGCTTTCTTT
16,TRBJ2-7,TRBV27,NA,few,CASSLFAGQRFGEQYF,TGTGCCAGCAGTTTATTTGCAGGGCAAAGGTTTGGCGAGCAGTACTTC
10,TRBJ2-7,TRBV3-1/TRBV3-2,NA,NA,CASGALEQYF,TGTGCCAGCGGGGCCCTCGAGCAGTACTTC
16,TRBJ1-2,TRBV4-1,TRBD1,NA,CASSSPATGGSRGYTF,TGCGCCAGCAGCTCACCGGCAACAGGGGGCTCTAGGGGCTACACCTTC
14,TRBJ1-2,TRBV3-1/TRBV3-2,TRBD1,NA,CASRALGQGIGYTF,TGTGCCAGCAGGGCGCTAGGACAGGGGATTGGCTACACCTTC
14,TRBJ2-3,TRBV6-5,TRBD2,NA,CASRDSGVTDTQYF,TGTGCCAGCAGGGATAGCGGGGTAACAGATACGCAGTATTTT
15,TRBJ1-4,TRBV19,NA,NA,CASSFGQTTNEKLFF,TGTGCCAGTAGTTTCGGACAAACAACTAATGAAAAACTGTTTTTT
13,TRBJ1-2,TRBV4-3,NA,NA,CASSQDASYGYTF,TGCGCCAGCAGCCAAGATGCGAGCTATGGCTACACCTTC
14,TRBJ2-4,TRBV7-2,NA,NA,CASSLGRVENIQYF,TGTGCCAGCAGCTTAGGCAGGGTGGAGAACATTCAGTACTTC
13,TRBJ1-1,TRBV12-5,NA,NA,CASGLNRDTEAFF,TGTGCTAGTGGTTTGAACAGGGACACTGAAGCTTTCTTT
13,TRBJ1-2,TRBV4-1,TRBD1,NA,CASSQGELYGYTF,TGCGCCAGCAGTCAGGGGGAACTTTATGGCTACACCTTC
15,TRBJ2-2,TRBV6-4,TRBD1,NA,CASREGQGKVGELFF,TGTGCCAGCAGAGAAGGACAGGGAAAGGTCGGGGAGCTGTTTTTT
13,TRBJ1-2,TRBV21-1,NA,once,CASPHKQGYGYTF,TGTGCCAGCCCACACAAACAGGGCTATGGCTACACCTTC
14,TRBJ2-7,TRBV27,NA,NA,CASRIDRTHYEQYF,TGTGCCAGCAGGATAGACAGGACCCACTACGAGCAGTACTTC
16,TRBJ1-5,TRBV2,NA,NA,CASRLGTSYGNQPQHF,TGTGCCAGCAGACTCGGGACAAGTTATGGCAATCAGCCCCAGCATTTT
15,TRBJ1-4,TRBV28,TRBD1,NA,CASSLQGVTNEKLFF,TGTGCCAGCAGTCTTCAGGGGGTAACTAATGAAAAACTGTTTTTT
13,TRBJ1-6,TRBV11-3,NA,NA,CASSSSGNSPLHF,TGTGCCAGCAGCTCCTCAGGGAATTCACCCCTCCACTTT
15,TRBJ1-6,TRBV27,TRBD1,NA,CASSFMGQGGSPLHF,TGTGCCAGCAGTTTTATGGGACAGGGCGGTTCACCCCTCCACTTT
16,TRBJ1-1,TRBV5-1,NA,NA,CASSLEGGSKNTEAFF,TGCGCCAGCAGCTTGGAGGGGGGGTCGAAGAACACTGAAGCTTTCTTT
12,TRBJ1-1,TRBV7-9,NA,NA,CASSQGGTEAFF,TGTGCCAGCAGCCAGGGAGGGACTGAAGCTTTCTTT
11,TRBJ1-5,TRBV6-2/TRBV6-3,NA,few,CASSYPGPQHF,TGTGCCAGCAGTTACCCCGGGCCCCAGCATTTT
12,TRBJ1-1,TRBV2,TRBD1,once,CASSRQGAEAFF,TGTGCCAGCAGTAGACAGGGGGCTGAAGCTTTCTTT
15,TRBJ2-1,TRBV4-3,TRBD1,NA,CASSHGDRGRNEQFF,TGCGCCAGCAGCCACGGGGACAGGGGGCGAAATGAGCAGTTCTTC
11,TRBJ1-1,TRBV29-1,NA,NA,CSYSPAREAFF,TGCAGTTACTCACCCGCTCGTGAAGCTTTCTTT
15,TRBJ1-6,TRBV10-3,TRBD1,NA,CAISDDRATNSPLHF,TGTGCCATCAGTGATGACAGGGCCACCAATTCACCCCTCCACTTT
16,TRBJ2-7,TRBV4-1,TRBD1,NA,CASSQDVATGVYEQYF,TGCGCCAGCAGCCAAGATGTTGCGACAGGGGTCTACGAGCAGTACTTC
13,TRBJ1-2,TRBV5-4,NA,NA,CASSSIKGNGYTF,TGTGCCAGCAGCTCGATTAAGGGGAACGGCTACACCTTC
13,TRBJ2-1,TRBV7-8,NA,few,CASSLARGNEQFF,TGTGCCAGCAGCTTAGCGAGAGGGAATGAGCAGTTCTTC
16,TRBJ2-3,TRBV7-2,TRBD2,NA,CASSLAPGGGTDTQYF,TGTGCCAGCAGCTTAGCGCCCGGGGGGGGCACAGATACGCAGTATTTT
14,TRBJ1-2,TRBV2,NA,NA,CASSSRGGNYGYTF,TGTGCCAGCAGTTCCCGGGGGGGTAACTATGGCTACACCTTC
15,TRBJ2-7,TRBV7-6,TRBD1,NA,CASSPGQGASYEQYF,TGTGCCAGCAGCCCGGGACAGGGTGCAAGCTACGAGCAGTACTTC
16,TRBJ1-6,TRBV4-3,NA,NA,CASSFAGETYNSPLHF,TGCGCCAGCAGCTTCGCGGGGGAGACCTATAATTCACCCCTCCACTTT
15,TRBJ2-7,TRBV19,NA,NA,CASSSAAGNSYEQYF,TGTGCCAGTAGTTCCGCGGCGGGGAACTCCTACGAGCAGTACTTC
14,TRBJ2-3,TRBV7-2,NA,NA,CASSLGTSTDTQYF,TGTGCCAGCAGCTTAGGGACTAGCACAGATACGCAGTATTTT
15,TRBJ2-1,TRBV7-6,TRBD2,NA,CASSLVLAGANEQFF,TGTGCCAGCAGCTTAGTCCTAGCGGGGGCAAATGAGCAGTTCTTC
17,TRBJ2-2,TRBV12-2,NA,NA,CASRGNPQGVNTGELFF,TGTGCAAGTCGCGGGAACCCGCAGGGGGTGAACACCGGGGAGCTGTTTTTT
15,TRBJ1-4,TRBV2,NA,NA,CASRGGTFTNEKLFF,TGTGCCAGCAGGGGGGGGACTTTTACTAATGAAAAACTGTTTTTT
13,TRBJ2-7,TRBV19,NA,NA,CASAEEGPYEQYF,TGTGCCAGTGCAGAGGAGGGGCCGTACGAGCAGTACTTC
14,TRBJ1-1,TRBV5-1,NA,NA,CASSPGGLNTEAFF,TGCGCCAGCAGCCCCGGGGGGCTGAACACTGAAGCTTTCTTT